Each of the 17 T cell receptor beta chains below was sequenced from the same sample in a study of shared clonotypes between healthy human individuals (dated by TCRdb to the early 2020s). To prepare the library, the immunoSEQ multiplex PCR assay was applied. TCRdb carries this immuneACCESS record with in-frame sequences only. Its versions omit some clonotypes, under half of them owing to an unresolved V gene in the studies checked, with the rest unexplained. The sample has about 710,000 clones on record, about two thirds of them singletons. Under 2% of the sample is in the top ten clones. The source material was memory CD4+ T cells sorted from blood. The sample's cell subset or site label is to be understood as: CD45RA-negative fraction. The origin of the receptors is a woman in her twenties or thirties in good health.

V usage is TRBV5-1 and J usage is TRBJ2-1; TRBD1 matches 7 bases. The length of the CDR3 is 16 residues. Germline assignment: CDR1 SGHRS and CDR2 YFSETQ. V was pared by 0 bases and J by 2 bases, with 5 bases of the junction left unmatched. The DNA for the CDR3 is TGCGCCAGCAGCTTGGGTCAGGGGGAGCCCTACAATGAGCAGTTCTTC. The encoded protein is CASSLGQGEPYNEQFF.

This clone has just one count. The V and J genes are TRBV29-1 and TRBJ2-5; 15 nucleotides match TRBD2. The V gene's germline CDR1 is SQVTM and CDR2 ANQGSEA. This CDR3 is built from 15 residues. The trim removed 7 bases at V and 5 bases at J, leaving 8 bases unmatched. The CDR3 region is CSATGTSGRRETQYF. The CDR3 nucleotides are TGCAGCGCTACCGGGACTAGCGGGAGGAGGGAGACCCAGTACTTC.

The genes are TRBV25-1 and TRBJ1-2, with D possibly being TRBD1 (5 bases). V lost 6 bases, J lost 2 bases, and 7 bases lay in between. Germline V gives CDR1 MGHDK, CDR2 SYGVNS. The CDR3 length is 12 residues. The CDR3 bases are TGTGCCAGCAGGGGGCAGAACTATGGCTACACCTTC. Translation: CASRGQNYGYTF.

The chain has TRBV28 and TRBJ2-1, with D tentatively TRBD1 (6 bases). Trimming left V 7 bases short and J 10 bases short, with 14 bases between. This CDR3 has 12 amino acids. The V gene's germline CDR1 is MDHEN and CDR2 SYDVKM. For the CDR3, the DNA is TGTGCCAGCACTGGACAGTCCCGGGAGCAGTTCTTC. This translates into CASTGQSREQFF.

J is TRBJ1-3 and V is TRBV28; D call uncertain. The germline CDR1 and CDR2 sequences are MDHEN and SYDVKM. V was trimmed by 5 bases and J by 0 bases, leaving 11 bases between them. This CDR3 is 15 amino acids long. The CDR3 coding sequence is TGTGCCAGCAGTCAGATTAGACTCTCTGGAAACACCATATATTTT. Amino acids: CASSQIRLSGNTIYF.

V usage is TRBV7-3 and J usage is TRBJ2-2, with D possibly being TRBD1 (6 bases). From germline, CDR1 is SGHTA and CDR2 FQGTGA. With 4 bases removed from V and 5 bases from J, the gap between germline ends came to 14 bases. The length of the CDR3 is 15 residues. The CDR3, as DNA: TGTGCCAGCAGCTCCGGACAGCTAGATACCGGGGAGCTGTTTTTT. This gives the protein CASSSGQLDTGELFF.

The V and J genes are TRBV7-2 and TRBJ2-2; tentative D call: TRBD2 (6 bases). The CDR3 has 16 amino acids. Per the germline V gene, CDR1 is SGHTA and CDR2 is FQGNSA. V was pared by 1 base and J by 4 bases, with 13 bases between. The CDR3 spells CASSLVSGSATGELFF. The DNA for the CDR3 is TGTGCCAGCAGCTTAGTATCCGGGAGTGCCACCGGGGAGCTGTTTTTT.

The chain combines TRBV29-1 with TRBJ1-3; 7 nucleotides line up with TRBD1. Germline-derived CDR1 and CDR2 are SQVTM and ANQGSEA. The CDR3 is 15 amino acids. V trimming: 1 base; J trimming: 3 bases; junction bases outside the gene matches: 6. CDR3 residues: CSVEGTGALGNTIYF. In DNA form, the CDR3 reads TGCAGCGTTGAAGGGACAGGAGCTCTTGGAAACACCATATATTTT.

The gene calls are TRBV18 and TRBJ1-1, with D maybe TRBD1 (6 bases). V lost 1 base and J lost 1, with 7 bases in between. Germline-derived CDR1 and CDR2 are KGHSH and LQKENI. The CDR3 is made up of 14 amino acids. Here the CDR3 DNA reads TGTGCCAGCTCACCACAGGGACAGAACACTGAAGCTTTCTTT. As protein: CASSPQGQNTEAFF.

This clone showed up many times. V is TRBV27 and J is TRBJ2-2; D remains unclear. V was clipped by 2 bases and J by 8 bases, with 12 bases between them. The CDR3 is 14 amino acids. Germline V lookup: CDR1 MNHEY, CDR2 SMNVEV (reference sequence). The CDR3 DNA follows: TGTGCCAGCAGTTTAGCCCCTCGATCGGGGGAGCTGTTTTTT. This encodes CASSLAPRSGELFF.

This clone was found a few times. The chain recombines TRBV6-1 with TRBJ2-7; possibly TRBD1 for D (5 bases). V shed 1 base and J shed 6 bases, with 10 bases lying between them. Germline V CDR1 and CDR2: MNHNS, SASEGT. The CDR3 is 13 amino acids. The CDR3 is CASSEEAGSEQYF. CDR3 coding DNA: TGTGCCAGCAGTGAAGAGGCAGGGTCCGAGCAGTACTTC.

The rearrangement uses TRBV27 and TRBJ2-7; no clear D. CDR1 is MNHEY, CDR2 SMNVEV, per germline (reference sequence). The CDR3 covers 12 residues. The V gene lost 5 bases and the J gene lost 0 bases, with 5 bases spanning the gap. This CDR3 reads CASSHNSYEQYF. Written as DNA, the CDR3 is TGTGCCAGCAGTCACAACTCCTACGAGCAGTACTTC.

This clone was seen ten or more times. Other nucleotide sequences from this sample produce the same CDR3. The V and J genes are TRBV2 and TRBJ2-1; TRBD2 matches 11 bases. J lost 6 bases, V lost 5 bases, and 3 bases had no gene match. CDR3 length equals 14 residues. The V gene's germline CDR1 is SNHLY and CDR2 FYNNEI. CDR3 amino acids: CASSQLAGVNEQFF. CDR3 DNA: TGTGCCAGCAGTCAACTAGCGGGAGTCAATGAGCAGTTCTTC.

In its sample, this clone was seen once. This chain uses TRBV7-2 with TRBJ1-1, with 8 bases identical to TRBD1. CDR1 is SGHTA, CDR2 FQGNSA, per germline. The CDR3 is 18 amino acids. With 2 bases clipped from V and 0 bases from J, the junction kept 11 bases outside the gene matches. CDR3 sequence (DNA): TGTGCCAGCAGCTTAATGATTGTAGGACAGGGCATGAACACTGAAGCTTTCTTT. Residues: CASSLMIVGQGMNTEAFF.

This clone has ten or more counts. The chain carries TRBV7-9 and TRBJ2-4; D unresolved. The CDR3 is 13 amino acids. Germline V gives CDR1 SEHNR, CDR2 FQNEAQ (reference sequence). V was clipped by 1 base and J by 8 bases, with 9 bases between them. CDR3 sequence (DNA): TGTGCCAGCAGCTTAGGGGGAAGGGACATTCAGTACTTC. Residues: CASSLGGRDIQYF.

As regards this clone: Other DNA sequences in the same sample also yield this CDR3. This rearrangement joins TRBV19 to TRBJ2-5, with no clear D. V was clipped by 5 bases and J by 4 bases, with 5 bases between them. CDR1 and CDR2 (germline): LNHDA, SQIVND (reference sequence). This CDR3 has 11 residues. CDR3 region: CASSSRETQYF. CDR3 coding DNA: TGTGCCAGTAGTTCTCGAGAGACCCAGTACTTC.

V is TRBV7-9 and J is TRBJ2-2; 11 bases map to TRBD2. Germline V gene data show CDR1 as SEHNR and CDR2 as FQNEAQ (reference sequence). The length of the CDR3 is 15 residues. After removal of 5 bases from V and 6 bases from J, the junction contained 5 bases not matched to a gene. CDR3 sequence: CASSISGRAAGELFF. The CDR3 nucleotides are TGTGCCAGCAGCATTAGCGGGAGGGCCGCCGGGGAGCTGTTTTTT.